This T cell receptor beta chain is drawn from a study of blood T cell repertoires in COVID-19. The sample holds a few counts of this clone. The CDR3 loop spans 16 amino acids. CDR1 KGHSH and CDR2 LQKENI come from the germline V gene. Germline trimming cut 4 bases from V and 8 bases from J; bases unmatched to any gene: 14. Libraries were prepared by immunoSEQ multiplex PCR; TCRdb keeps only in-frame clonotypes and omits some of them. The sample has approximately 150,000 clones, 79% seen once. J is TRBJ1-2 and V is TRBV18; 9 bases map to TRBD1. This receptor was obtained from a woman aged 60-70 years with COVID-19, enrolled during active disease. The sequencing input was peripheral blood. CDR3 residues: CASSQRTGEVGLGYTF. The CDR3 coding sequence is TGTGCCAGCTCACAACGGACAGGGGAGGTTGGTTTGGGCTACACCTTC.